These 5 T cell receptor beta chains came from one sample sequenced in a study of T cells in Graves' hyperthyroidism and ophthalmopathy. The investigators amplified TCR beta CDR3 regions from RNA transcripts. The TCR CDR3 was amplified in a first-round RT-PCR using the HTBI primer set. TCRdb passed the multiplex PCR reads through MiXCR, listing each CDR3 protein once. Here the sample spans around 340,000 distinct CDR3 sequences, 14% being singletons. Sequenced: blood. These receptor sequences come from a woman between 25 and 40 years old with Graves' hyperthyroidism.

This clonotype was counted ten times or more. The J gene is TRBJ2-2, the V gene TRBV6-5, with D maybe TRBD1 (5 bases). This CDR3 spans 14 amino acids. Trimming shortened V by 6 bases and J by 5 bases, and 13 bases separated the two germline ends. Germline loops: CDR1 MNHEY, CDR2 SVGAGI. CDR3 sequence: CASRTDHETGELFF. Here the CDR3 DNA reads TGTGCCAGCAGGACAGACCACGAAACCGGGGAGCTGTTTTTT.

This clonotype was counted at least ten times. This sequence joins TRBV28 and TRBJ2-3; the D gene is possibly TRBD1 (6 bases). This CDR3 has 16 residues. Trimming pared 1 base from V and 3 bases from J, leaving 14 bases between. Germline V lookup: CDR1 MDHEN, CDR2 SYDVKM. The chain's CDR3 is CASSLSFRGGTDTQYF. In DNA form, the CDR3 reads TGTGCCAGCAGTTTATCCTTCAGGGGTGGGACAGATACGCAGTATTTT.

The genes are TRBV6-1 and TRBJ2-3; no clear D gene. The germline CDR1 and CDR2 sequences are MNHNS and SASEGT. V dropped 6 bases and J dropped 2 bases, with 15 bases sitting between them. This CDR3 is 15 amino acids long. This CDR3 reads CASSPALGPTDTQYF. The CDR3 DNA reads as TGTGCCAGCAGCCCCGCGTTAGGGCCCACAGATACGCAGTATTTT.

This clonotype was observed many times. The J gene is TRBJ1-1, the V gene TRBV7-9, with D uncertain. Germline V gene lookup returns CDR1 SEHNR and CDR2 FQNEAQ (reference sequence). The V end was cut by 1 base, the J end by 6 bases, with 9 bases between. The CDR3 extends over 13 amino acids. The DNA for the CDR3 is TGTGCCAGCAGCTTAGGACTAGGGTCTGAAGCTTTCTTT. Translating gives CASSLGLGSEAFF.

This clonotype was detected ten times or more. The J gene is TRBJ2-1, the V gene TRBV7-8, with 7 positions matching TRBD2. Germline CDR1 and CDR2: SGHVS and FQNEAQ. The CDR3 consists of 16 residues. V trimming: 6 bases; J trimming: 0 bases; junction bases outside the gene matches: 8. CDR3 sequence: CASSLGEGSSYNEQFF. CDR3 DNA: TGTGCCAGCAGTCTAGGGGAGGGAAGCTCCTACAATGAGCAGTTCTTC.